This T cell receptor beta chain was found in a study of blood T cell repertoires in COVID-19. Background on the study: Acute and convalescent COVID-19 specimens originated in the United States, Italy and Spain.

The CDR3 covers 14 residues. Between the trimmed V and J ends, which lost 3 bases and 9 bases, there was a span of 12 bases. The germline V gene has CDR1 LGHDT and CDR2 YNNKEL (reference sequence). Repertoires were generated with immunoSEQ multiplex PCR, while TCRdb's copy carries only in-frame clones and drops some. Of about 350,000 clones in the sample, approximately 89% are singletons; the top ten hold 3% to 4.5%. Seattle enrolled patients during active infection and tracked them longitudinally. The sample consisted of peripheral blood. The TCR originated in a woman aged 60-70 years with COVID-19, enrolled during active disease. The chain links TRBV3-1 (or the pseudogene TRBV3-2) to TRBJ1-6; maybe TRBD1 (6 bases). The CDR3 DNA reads TGTGCCAGCAGCCAGGATCACAGGGCTTCACCCCTCCACTTT. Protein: CASSQDHRASPLHF.